What follows are 6 T cell receptor beta chains derived from one specimen sequenced in a study of cytomegalovirus exposure and HLA in healthy donors. Libraries were prepared by immunoSEQ multiplex PCR; TCRdb keeps only in-frame clonotypes and omits some of them. The profile shows 120,000 or so clones, over 65% of them singletons. The sequencing sample was made of PBMCs. The receptors were gathered from a woman in her thirties in good health and CMV-seronegative.

The chain joins TRBV5-8 to TRBJ2-7; the match to TRBD2 covers 13 bases. Germline V gives CDR1 SGHTS, CDR2 YDEGEE. V trimming: 5 bases; J trimming: 7 bases; junction bases outside the gene matches: 3. CDR3 length: 13 residues. CDR3 loop: CASRLAGGREQYF. The CDR3 region has the DNA TGTGCCAGCAGACTAGCGGGGGGGCGGGAGCAGTACTTC.

The J gene is TRBJ2-1, the V gene TRBV7-8; 8 bases agree with TRBD1. Germline V gene lookup returns CDR1 SGHVS and CDR2 FQNEAQ. This CDR3 contains 17 residues. With 4 bases clipped from V and 5 bases from J, the junction kept 13 bases outside the gene matches. This CDR3 is CASSSSLQDRADNEQFF. CDR3 coding DNA: TGTGCCAGCAGCTCTTCCCTTCAGGACAGGGCGGACAATGAGCAGTTCTTC.

CDR3: CASSYLPQGTYEQYF. The CDR3 bases are TGTGCCAGCAGTTACTTACCACAGGGGACCTACGAGCAGTACTTC. The chain carries TRBV6-5 and TRBJ2-7, with TRBD1 matching 7 bases. The CDR3 spans 15 residues. Losses at the gene ends were 1 base for V and 2 bases for J; bases not matched to a gene: 5. Germline V lookup: CDR1 MNHEY, CDR2 SVGAGI.

This clone was recorded only once. The J gene is TRBJ1-1, the V gene TRBV5-1; D gene uncertain. This CDR3 has 16 amino acids. The V gene's germline CDR1 is SGHRS and CDR2 YFSETQ. V lost 1 base to trimming and J lost 4 bases, with 17 bases between them. Here the CDR3 DNA reads TGCGCCAGCAGCTTGAATCGAATCGGGTCAACCACTGAAGCTTTCTTT. Translation: CASSLNRIGSTTEAFF.

This chain connects TRBV2 to TRBJ2-5, with D perhaps matching TRBD1 (6 bases). The germline V and J ends were trimmed by 3 bases and 2 bases, with 10 bases remaining between them. Germline lookup yields CDR1 SNHLY and CDR2 FYNNEI. The CDR3 runs to 14 residues. CDR3 bases: TGTGCCAGCAGTGACTTGACAGGTCAAGAGACCCAGTACTTC. Translating gives CASSDLTGQETQYF.

The chain is built from TRBV7-9 and TRBJ2-2; D unclear. Trimming removed 1 base at V and 5 bases at J, with 8 bases between. This CDR3 spans 14 amino acids. The germline V gene encodes CDR1 SEHNR and CDR2 FQNEAQ (reference sequence). CDR3 loop: CASSLDPKTGELFF. CDR3 DNA: TGTGCCAGCAGCTTAGATCCTAAAACCGGGGAGCTGTTTTTT.